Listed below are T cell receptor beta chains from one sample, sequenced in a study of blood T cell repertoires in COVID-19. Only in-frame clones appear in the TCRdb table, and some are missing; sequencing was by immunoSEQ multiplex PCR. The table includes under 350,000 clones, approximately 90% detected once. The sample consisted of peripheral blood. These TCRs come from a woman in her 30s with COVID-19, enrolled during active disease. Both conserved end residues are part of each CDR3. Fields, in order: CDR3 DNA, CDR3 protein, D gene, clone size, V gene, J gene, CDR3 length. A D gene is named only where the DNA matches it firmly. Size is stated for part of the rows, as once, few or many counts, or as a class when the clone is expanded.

TGTGCCAGCAGGCCTTCAGGGGGCAGAGGCACCATATATTTT,CASRPSGGRGTIYF,TRBD1,once,TRBV6-2/TRBV6-3,TRBJ1-3,14
TGCGCCAGCTATCCCACGGGGGGATCCTACAATGAGCAGTTCTTC,CASYPTGGSYNEQFF,TRBD2,-,TRBV5-1,TRBJ2-1,15
TGTGCCAGCAGCTTTCGTAGCCCGAACACCGGGGAGCTGTTTTTT,CASSFRSPNTGELFF,-,-,TRBV7-9,TRBJ2-2,15
TGTGCCACCAGTGATTCTTTAGACAGGGCAGATCAGCCCCAGCATTTT,CATSDSLDRADQPQHF,TRBD1,-,TRBV24-1,TRBJ1-5,16
TGTGCCAGTAGCCACAGGGGGTTGAACACTGAAGCTTTCTTT,CASSHRGLNTEAFF,TRBD1,-,TRBV19,TRBJ1-1,14
TGTGCCAGAAGCTTGGCGTGTCGCGGGAGGAATGAGCAGTTCTTC,CARSLACRGRNEQFF,TRBD2,-,TRBV5-3,TRBJ2-1,15
TGTGCCAACCGCGGGACTAGCGGGAGGGCCCGAGATACGCAGTATTTT,CANRGTSGRARDTQYF,TRBD2,-,TRBV30,TRBJ2-3,16
TGTGCCAGCCTTGGAGCAGGGGCAGGTCAGACGGCTTTCTTT,CASLGAGAGQTAFF,-,-,TRBV28,TRBJ1-1,14
TGTGCCAGCAGCTCCCCCGGTGAGAAGAGAGGAGCCGGGGAGCTGTTTTTT,CASSSPGEKRGAGELFF,-,once,TRBV11-3,TRBJ2-2,17
TGTGCCATCAGTGAGTCGAGCATGAACACTGAAGCTTTCTTT,CAISESSMNTEAFF,-,-,TRBV10-3,TRBJ1-1,14